One T cell receptor beta chain is described in this entry. The data were obtained in a study of T-cell reconstitution after alpha-beta-depleted transplantation in children. V was clipped by 0 bases and J by 0 bases, with 14 bases between them. The CDR3 consists of 17 residues. The germline V gene has CDR1 LGHDT and CDR2 YNNKEL (reference sequence). Unique molecular identifiers were built into the TCRbeta library. Using its own MiXCR run on the PCR reads, TCRdb lists one record per CDR3 protein. Here the sample spans 490,000 or so distinct CDR3 sequences, roughly an eighth being singletons. V and J are TRBV3-1 and TRBJ2-5; TRBD2 is a possible D gene (6 bases). The TCR originated in a human donor who donated a stem cell graft to a child with combined immunodeficiency. Sequencing used PBMCs from the stem cell graft donor, obtained from the stem cell graft. The CDR3 is CASSQEPPASDQETQYF. CDR3 in DNA: TGTGCCAGCAGCCAAGAACCCCCGGCTAGCGACCAAGAGACCCAGTACTTC.